This T cell receptor (beta chain) was retrieved from a study of T cells in Graves' hyperthyroidism and ophthalmopathy. V dropped 3 bases and J dropped 2 bases, with 9 bases sitting between them. CDR1 SEHNR and CDR2 FQNEAQ come from the germline V gene (reference sequence). The CDR3 spans 14 residues. The table lists this clonotype with many counts. Authors of the study amplified TCR beta CDR3 regions from RNA transcripts. RT-PCR in the first round (using the HTBI primer set) targeted the TCR CDR3. TCRdb redid the calling of the multiplex PCR reads with MiXCR, one entry per CDR3 protein. The sample lists some 510,000 distinct CDR3 sequences; less than 25% were seen once.

The sequencing sample was made of blood. This receptor was obtained from a man in his late teens or twenties with Graves' hyperthyroidism. This chain connects TRBV7-9 to TRBJ2-3; D ambiguous. The CDR3 is CASSLALYTDTQYF. The DNA for the CDR3 is TGTGCCAGCAGCTTGGCGTTGTACACAGATACGCAGTATTTT.